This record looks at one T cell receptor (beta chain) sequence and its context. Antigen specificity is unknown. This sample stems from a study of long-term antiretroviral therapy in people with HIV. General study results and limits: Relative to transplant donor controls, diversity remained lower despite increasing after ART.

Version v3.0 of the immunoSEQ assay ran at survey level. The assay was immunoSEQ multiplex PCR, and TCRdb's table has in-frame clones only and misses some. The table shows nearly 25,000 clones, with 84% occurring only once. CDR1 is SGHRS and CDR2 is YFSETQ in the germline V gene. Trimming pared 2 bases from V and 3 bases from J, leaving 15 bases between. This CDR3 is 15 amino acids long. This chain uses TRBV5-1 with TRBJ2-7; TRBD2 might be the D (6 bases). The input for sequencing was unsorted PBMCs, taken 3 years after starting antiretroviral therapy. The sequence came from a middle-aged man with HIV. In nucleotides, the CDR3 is TGCGCCAGCAGCTTTTCCCGGGACTCGAGCTACGAGCAGTACTTC. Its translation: CASSFSRDSSYEQYF.